This TCR beta chain originates from a study of memory CD4+ T cells and cytomegalovirus serostatus. Background on the study: Healthy Belgian adult donors included under ten CMV-positive and about two dozen CMV-negative people.

Sequenced by immunoSEQ multiplex PCR; TCRdb stores in-frame clones only, minus some. The sample records tens of thousands of clones, approximately 80% being singletons. Single viable CD3+CD4+CD8-CD45RO+ cells were sorted as the memory CD4+ T cells. Specimen: memory CD4+ T cells from blood. This receptor was taken from an adult in good health and CMV-seronegative.

CDR3 sequence reads: CASSLSGSPGENEQYF. CDR3 nucleotide sequence: TGTGCCAGCAGCTTAAGCGGTAGCCCGGGAGAGAATGAGCAGTACTTC. This rearrangement joins TRBV7-2 to TRBJ2-7, with D perhaps TRBD2 (6 bases). Germline V gives CDR1 SGHTA, CDR2 FQGNSA. The V gene lost 2 bases and the J gene lost 7 bases, with 21 bases spanning the gap. The CDR3 spans 16 residues.